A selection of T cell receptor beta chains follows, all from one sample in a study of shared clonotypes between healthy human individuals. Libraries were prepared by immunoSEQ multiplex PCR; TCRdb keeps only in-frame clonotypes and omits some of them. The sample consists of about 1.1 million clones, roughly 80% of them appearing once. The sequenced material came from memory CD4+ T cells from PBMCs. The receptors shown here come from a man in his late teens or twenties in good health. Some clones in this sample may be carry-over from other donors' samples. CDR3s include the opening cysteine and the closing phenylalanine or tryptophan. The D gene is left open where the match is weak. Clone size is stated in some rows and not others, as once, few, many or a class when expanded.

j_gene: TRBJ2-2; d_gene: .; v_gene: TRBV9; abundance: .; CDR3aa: CASSVLGNTGELFF; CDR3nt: TGTGCCAGCAGCGTACTGGGGAACACCGGGGAGCTGTTTTTT
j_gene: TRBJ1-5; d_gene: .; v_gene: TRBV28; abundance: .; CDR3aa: CASSLNRGVRGNQPQHF; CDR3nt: TGTGCCAGCAGTTTAAATCGGGGGGTACGGGGCAATCAGCCCCAGCATTTT
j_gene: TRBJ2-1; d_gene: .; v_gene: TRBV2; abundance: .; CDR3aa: CASNGGAHEQFF; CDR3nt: TGTGCCAGCAATGGGGGAGCCCATGAGCAGTTCTTC
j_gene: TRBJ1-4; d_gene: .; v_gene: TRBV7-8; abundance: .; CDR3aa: CASSLAGGGAEEKLFF; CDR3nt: TGTGCCAGCAGCTTAGCGGGGGGAGGGGCTGAAGAAAAACTGTTTTTT
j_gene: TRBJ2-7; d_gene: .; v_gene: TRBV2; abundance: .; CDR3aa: CASTTNSYEQYF; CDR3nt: TGTGCCAGCACCACTAACTCCTACGAGCAGTACTTC
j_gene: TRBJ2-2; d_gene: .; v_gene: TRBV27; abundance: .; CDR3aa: CASSQLWTTAGELFF; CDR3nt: TGTGCCAGCAGTCAGTTATGGACTACGGCCGGGGAGCTGTTTTTT
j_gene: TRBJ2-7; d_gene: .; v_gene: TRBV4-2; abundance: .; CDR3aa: CASSQEYDSYEQYF; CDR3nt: TGTGCCAGCAGCCAAGAGTACGACTCCTACGAGCAGTACTTC
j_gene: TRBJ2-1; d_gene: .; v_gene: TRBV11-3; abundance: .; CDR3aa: CASSPDYNEQFF; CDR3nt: TGTGCCAGCAGCCCGGACTACAATGAGCAGTTCTTC
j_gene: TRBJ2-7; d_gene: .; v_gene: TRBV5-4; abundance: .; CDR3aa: CASSSTGSHYEQYF; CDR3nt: TGTGCCAGCAGCAGTACCGGGTCACACTACGAGCAGTACTTC
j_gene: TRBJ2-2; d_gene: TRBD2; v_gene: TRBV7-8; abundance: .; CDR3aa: CASSLFSGGTGELFF; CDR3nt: TGTGCCAGCAGCTTATTCTCCGGGGGGACCGGGGAGCTGTTTTTT
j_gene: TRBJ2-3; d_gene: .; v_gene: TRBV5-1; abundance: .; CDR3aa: CASSLQQGSTDTQYF; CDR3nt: TGCGCCAGCAGCCTCCAACAGGGAAGCACAGATACGCAGTATTTT
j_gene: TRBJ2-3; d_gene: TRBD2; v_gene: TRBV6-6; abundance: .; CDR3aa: CACGGRTIADTQYF; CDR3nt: TGTGCCTGCGGGGGGCGGACGATAGCAGATACGCAGTATTTT
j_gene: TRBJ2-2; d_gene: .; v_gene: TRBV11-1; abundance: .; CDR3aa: CASSFRGGGELFF; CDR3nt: TGTGCCAGCAGCTTCCGGGGCGGCGGGGAGCTGTTTTTT
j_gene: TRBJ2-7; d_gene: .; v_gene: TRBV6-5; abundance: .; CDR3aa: CASSYRASYEQYF; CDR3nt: TGTGCCAGCAGTTACAGGGCCTCCTACGAGCAGTACTTC
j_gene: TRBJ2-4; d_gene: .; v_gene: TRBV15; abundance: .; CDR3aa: CATSSEGLGKNIQYF; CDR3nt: TGTGCCACCAGCAGCGAGGGTTTGGGCAAAAACATTCAGTACTTC
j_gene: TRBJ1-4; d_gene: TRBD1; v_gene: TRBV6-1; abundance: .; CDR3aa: CASSETLGQGDEKLFF; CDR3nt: TGTGCCAGCAGTGAAACCCTGGGACAGGGGGACGAAAAACTGTTTTTT
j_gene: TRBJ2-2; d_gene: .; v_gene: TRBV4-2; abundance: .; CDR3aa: CASSQDRPGELFF; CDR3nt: TGTGCCAGCAGCCAAGACCGCCCCGGGGAGCTGTTTTTT
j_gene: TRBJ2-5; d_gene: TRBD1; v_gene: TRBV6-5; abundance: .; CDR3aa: CASSRQGIQETQYF; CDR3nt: TGTGCCAGCAGTCGACAGGGGATCCAAGAGACCCAGTACTTC
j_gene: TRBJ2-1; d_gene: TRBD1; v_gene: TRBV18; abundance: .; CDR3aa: CASSPATGNNEQFF; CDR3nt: TGTGCCAGCTCACCAGCGACAGGGAACAATGAGCAGTTCTTC
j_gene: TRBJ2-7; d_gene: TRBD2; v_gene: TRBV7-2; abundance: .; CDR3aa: CASSLDGTRSYEQYF; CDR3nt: TGTGCCAGCAGCTTAGACGGGACTAGGAGCTACGAGCAGTACTTC
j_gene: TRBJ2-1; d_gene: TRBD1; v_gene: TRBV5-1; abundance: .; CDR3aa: CASSHGTDSYNEQFF; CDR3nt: TGCGCCAGCAGCCACGGGACAGACTCCTACAATGAGCAGTTCTTC
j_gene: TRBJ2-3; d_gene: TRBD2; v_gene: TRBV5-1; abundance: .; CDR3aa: CASSKSGKTDTQYF; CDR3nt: TGCGCCAGCAGCAAGAGCGGGAAGACAGATACGCAGTATTTT
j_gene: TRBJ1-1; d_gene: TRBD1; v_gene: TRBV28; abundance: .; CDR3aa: CASRLTGVNTEAFF; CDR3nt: TGTGCCAGCAGGCTTACAGGGGTGAACACTGAAGCTTTCTTT
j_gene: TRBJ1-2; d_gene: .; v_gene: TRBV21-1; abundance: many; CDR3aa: CASWKPTQGEHGYTF; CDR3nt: TGTGCCAGCTGGAAACCAACTCAGGGTGAGCATGGCTACACCTTC
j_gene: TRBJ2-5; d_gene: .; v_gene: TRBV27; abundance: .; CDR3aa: CASSLAGAETQYF; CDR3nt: TGTGCCAGCAGTTTAGCGGGTGCCGAGACCCAGTACTTC
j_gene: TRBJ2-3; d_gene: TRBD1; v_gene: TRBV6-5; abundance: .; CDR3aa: CASSRRTGVDTQYF; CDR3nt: TGTGCCAGCAGCCGCCGGACAGGGGTAGATACGCAGTATTTT
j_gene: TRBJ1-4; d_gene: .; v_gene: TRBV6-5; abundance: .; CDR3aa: CASRLRGRLGEKLFF; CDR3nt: TGTGCCAGCAGGCTAAGGGGGAGACTAGGGGAAAAACTGTTTTTT
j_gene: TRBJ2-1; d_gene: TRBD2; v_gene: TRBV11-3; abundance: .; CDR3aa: CASSQKTSGRHYNEQFF; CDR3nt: TGTGCCAGCAGCCAAAAGACTAGCGGGCGACACTACAATGAGCAGTTCTTC
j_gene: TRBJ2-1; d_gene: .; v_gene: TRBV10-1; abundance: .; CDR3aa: CASSEGGRYNEQFF; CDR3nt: TGCGCCAGCAGTGAAGGAGGGCGGTACAATGAGCAGTTCTTC
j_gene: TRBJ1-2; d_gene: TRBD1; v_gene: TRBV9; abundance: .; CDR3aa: CASSPGGFSYGYTF; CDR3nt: TGTGCCAGCAGCCCAGGGGGGTTTTCCTATGGCTACACCTTC
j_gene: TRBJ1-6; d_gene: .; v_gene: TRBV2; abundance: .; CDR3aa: CASSERSRLGSPLHF; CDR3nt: TGTGCCAGCAGTGAAAGGTCGAGGTTAGGCTCACCCCTCCACTTT
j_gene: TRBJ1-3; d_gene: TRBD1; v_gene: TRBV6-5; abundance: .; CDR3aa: CASRRDSNTGNTIYF; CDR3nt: TGTGCCAGCAGGCGGGACAGCAATACTGGAAACACCATATATTTT
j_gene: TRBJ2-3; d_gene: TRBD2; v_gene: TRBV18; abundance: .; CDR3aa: CASSPRASGSTDTQYF; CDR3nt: TGTGCCAGCTCACCAAGGGCTAGCGGAAGCACAGATACGCAGTATTTT
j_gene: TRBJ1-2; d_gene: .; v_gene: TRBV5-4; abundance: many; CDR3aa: CASSLESEGSYYGYTF; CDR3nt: TGTGCCAGCAGCTTGGAGTCTGAGGGGTCTTACTATGGCTACACCTTC
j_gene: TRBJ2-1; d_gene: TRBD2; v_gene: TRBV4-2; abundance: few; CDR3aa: CASSQASGTYNEQFF; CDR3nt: TGTGCCAGCAGCCAAGCTAGCGGGACCTACAATGAGCAGTTCTTC
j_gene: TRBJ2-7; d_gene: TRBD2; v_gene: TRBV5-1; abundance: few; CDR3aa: CASSYDLAGQGVEQYF; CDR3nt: TGCGCCAGCAGCTATGACTTAGCGGGCCAGGGAGTCGAGCAGTACTTC